These T cell receptor beta chains were read from a single sample in a study of T cell clonotyping in hematopoietic cell transplantation. Sequencing was performed with immunoSEQ multiplex PCR; in TCRdb, only in-frame clones are kept and a portion is missing. The table lists some 11,000 clones, roughly 45% of them singletons. The specimen sequenced was peripheral blood mononuclear cells. The receptors derive from a man between 45 and 60 years old in good health. Some clones in this sample may be carry-over from other donors' samples. The conserved cysteine and the conserved F or W are not part of the CDR3 here. The order of the fields is clone size, D gene, J gene, V gene, CDR3 protein. D genes are given only for firm matches. Clone size is stated in some rows and not others, as once, few, many or a class when expanded.

size: few; D: -; J: TRBJ1-2; V: TRBV7-2; CDR3: ASSFLYGYT
size: -; D: -; J: TRBJ2-1; V: TRBV25-1; CDR3: ASRGVGVYNEQF
size: -; D: -; J: TRBJ2-1; V: TRBV9; CDR3: ASSPQGNSYNEQF
size: -; D: TRBD2; J: TRBJ2-1; V: TRBV29-1; CDR3: SSMRGYNEQF
size: -; D: TRBD2; J: TRBJ2-7; V: TRBV25-1; CDR3: ASSGASGGPKGYEQY
size: -; D: TRBD1; J: TRBJ2-7; V: TRBV30; CDR3: AWTGQGDEQY
size: -; D: TRBD2; J: TRBJ2-2; V: TRBV7-8; CDR3: ASSPRTSGITGELF
size: -; D: -; J: TRBJ1-4; V: TRBV27; CDR3: ASRAGVTNEKLF
size: -; D: -; J: TRBJ2-7; V: TRBV30; CDR3: AWSGEREQY
size: -; D: -; J: TRBJ1-2; V: TRBV29-1; CDR3: SVEVAVGGYT
size: few; D: -; J: TRBJ1-2; V: TRBV30; CDR3: AWSVGVEVYRGYT
size: -; D: -; J: TRBJ1-1; V: TRBV4-1; CDR3: ASSQRGTEAF
size: -; D: -; J: TRBJ1-1; V: TRBV30; CDR3: AWRFSIPNGEAF
size: -; D: -; J: TRBJ1-5; V: TRBV9; CDR3: ASSAIRDGQPQH
size: -; D: -; J: TRBJ2-5; V: TRBV30; CDR3: AGGAGETQY
size: -; D: -; J: TRBJ1-1; V: TRBV6-6; CDR3: ASATRPSEAF
size: few; D: TRBD2; J: TRBJ2-3; V: TRBV5-4; CDR3: ASSLGGTDTQY
size: few; D: -; J: TRBJ2-5; V: TRBV6-5; CDR3: ASSSAGYVGETQY
size: few; D: -; J: TRBJ1-4; V: TRBV30; CDR3: AWTAGANEKLF
size: -; D: TRBD1; J: TRBJ2-7; V: TRBV30; CDR3: AWETGSYGEQY
size: -; D: TRBD2; J: TRBJ2-2; V: TRBV6-5; CDR3: ASSRLAENTGELF
size: -; D: -; J: TRBJ2-3; V: TRBV29-1; CDR3: SLREGADTQY
size: -; D: TRBD1; J: TRBJ1-2; V: TRBV14; CDR3: ASSRDRAYGYT
size: medium-sized; D: -; J: TRBJ1-2; V: TRBV6-5; CDR3: ASSYAGAVYT
size: few; D: -; J: TRBJ2-7; V: TRBV20-1; CDR3: RPGGSTD
size: -; D: -; J: TRBJ2-6; V: TRBV7-9; CDR3: ASSPGVPGANVLT